These 23 T cell receptor beta chains were all obtained from the same sample, sequenced in a study of regulatory dendritic cells for organ transplantation. Profiling relied on immunoSEQ multiplex PCR, and the TCRdb table lists in-frame clones only, not all of them. The sample carries about 7,800 clones, roughly 67% recorded once. Sorted subsets were CFSE-labeled and cultured approximately 5 days with allogeneic dendritic cells. No antigen has been identified for these receptors. Sequencing was performed on memory CD4+ T cells from blood cultured with dendritic cells. As for subset: CD45RO+ memory T cells. All receptors derive from a human donor in good health.

This clone was observed a handful of times. The chain has TRBV7-2 and TRBJ1-6; D may be TRBD1 (6 bases). The CDR3 runs to 14 residues. Trimming took 4 bases from V and 10 from J, leaving 14 bases between them. Germline V gives CDR1 SGHTA, CDR2 FQGNSA. The chain's CDR3 is CASSYGTPGSPLHF. CDR3 DNA: TGTGCCAGCAGCTACGGGACACCGGGGTCACCCCTCCACTTT. Variable domain in full (rest from reference TRBV7-2 and TRBJ1-6): GAGVSQSPSNKVTEKGKDVELRCDPISGHTALYWYRQSLGQGLEFLIYFQGNSAPDKSGLPSDRFSAERTGGSVSTLTIQRTQQEDSAVYLCASSYGTPGSPLHFGNGTRLTVT.

This clone came up a few times. The chain couples TRBV19 to TRBJ2-5; D perhaps matches TRBD2 (5 bases). CDR1 LNHDA and CDR2 SQIVND come from the germline V gene (reference sequence). The germline V and J ends were trimmed by 7 bases and 1 base, with 10 bases remaining between them. The CDR3 runs 13 residues. The CDR3 DNA reads as TGTGCCAGTAATTATGCGGGCCAAGAGACCCAGTACTTC. Translating it yields CASNYAGQETQYF.

The CDR3 DNA reads as TGTGCCAGCAGCTTAGAGGGGAGCACAGATACGCAGTATTTT. Translation: CASSLEGSTDTQYF. The V call is TRBV7-9, the J call TRBJ2-3; tentative D call: TRBD1 (5 bases). CDR3 length equals 14 residues. In germline, CDR1 is SEHNR, CDR2 FQNEAQ (reference sequence). V lost 1 base and J 0 bases, leaving 5 bases between the germline ends.

Here the CDR3 reads CASIEFSDAGQFF. CDR3 coding DNA: TGTGCCAGCATAGAATTTTCCGACGCGGGGCAGTTCTTC. The rearrangement uses TRBV5-5 and TRBJ2-1; a weak D match, TRBD2 (5 bases). Trimming pared 6 bases from V and 12 bases from J, leaving 19 bases between. The CDR3 runs to 13 residues. Germline-derived CDR1 and CDR2 are SGHKS and YYEKEE (reference sequence).

This clone was seen a single time. The J gene is TRBJ2-5, the V gene TRBV6-1, with 8 bases identical to TRBD1. The CDR3 length is 17 residues. V was clipped by 0 bases and J by 5 bases; unmatched bases: 11. Per the germline V gene, CDR1 is MNHNS and CDR2 is SASEGT. The CDR3 spells CASSEAGGRGRGETQYF. In DNA, the CDR3 is TGTGCCAGCAGTGAAGCGGGGGGCAGGGGGCGAGGGGAGACCCAGTACTTC.

V and J are TRBV5-1 and TRBJ1-2, with no clear D. Germline-derived CDR1 and CDR2 are SGHRS and YFSETQ. This CDR3 region has 12 residues. V lost 4 bases to trimming and J lost 6 bases, with 10 bases between them. The chain's CDR3 is CASSPDGDGYTF. In DNA form, the CDR3 reads TGCGCCAGCAGCCCGGACGGGGATGGCTACACCTTC.

V usage is TRBV11-3 and J usage is TRBJ1-2; possibly TRBD1 for D (6 bases). This CDR3 region has 12 residues. Germline loops: CDR1 SGHNT, CDR2 YENEEA. Trimming took 5 bases from V and 6 from J, leaving 10 bases between them. The CDR3 region has the DNA TGTGCCAGCAGCCTAAACAGGGATGGCTACACCTTC. This translates into CASSLNRDGYTF.

This clone has a handful of counts. This sequence joins TRBV5-1 and TRBJ2-1, with TRBD2 as a possible D gene (7 bases). V dropped 4 bases and J dropped 0 bases, with 20 bases sitting between them. Germline CDR1 SGHRS, CDR2 YFSETQ. The CDR3 is 18 residues long. The CDR3: CASSPGGLTLTSYNEQFF. In DNA form, the CDR3 reads TGCGCCAGCAGCCCCGGGGGGCTTACACTTACCTCCTACAATGAGCAGTTCTTC.

The rearrangement links TRBV6-1 to TRBJ2-6; TRBD1 matches at 9 bases. Germline CDR1 is MNHNS and CDR2 is SASEGT. The CDR3 loop spans 18 amino acids. V shed 4 bases and J 5 bases; nucleotides not matched to a gene: 12. CDR3 sequence (DNA): TGTGCCAGCAGTGGGGGGCCGGGACAGGGCTTTAGGGCCAACGTCCTGACTTTC. This translates into CASSGGPGQGFRANVLTF.

The rearrangement links TRBV6-1 to TRBJ1-2; TRBD1 aligns across 9 bases. Germline V gene sequence: CDR1 MNHNS, CDR2 SASEGT. V dropped 0 bases and J dropped 4; count of bases not matched to a gene: 3. The CDR3 runs to 15 residues. The CDR3 DNA reads as TGTGCCAGCAGTGAAGCACAGGGGGCCCTCTATGGCTACACCTTC. Residues: CASSEAQGALYGYTF.

CDR3 DNA: TGCACCAGCAGCTCTCTACGCAGGGGCTACACCTTC. Its translation is CTSSSLRRGYTF. The V gene is TRBV1, the J gene TRBJ1-2; the D call in the table, TRBD1, was not verified against the DNA. TRBV1 constitutes a pseudogene. The CDR3 runs 12 residues.

The CDR3 coding sequence is TGTGCCAGCAGCTTAGTAGGGACAGGGGGTGGGAATGAGCAGTTCTTC. Encoded protein: CASSLVGTGGGNEQFF. The chain joins TRBV7-2 to TRBJ2-1, with TRBD1 matching 11 bases. Trimming took 1 base from V and 7 from J; bases not matched to a gene: 6. Germline CDR1 reads SGHTA; CDR2 reads FQGNSA. CDR3 length: 16 amino acids.

The V and J genes are TRBV9 and TRBJ2-7, with 11 bases identical to TRBD2. The CDR3 length is 16 residues. V dropped 0 bases and J dropped 0; count of bases not matched to a gene: 2. CDR1 is SGDLS and CDR2 is YYNGEE in the germline V gene. CDR3 coding DNA: TGTGCCAGCAGCGTAGGACTAGCGGGAAGCTCCTACGAGCAGTACTTC. It encodes CASSVGLAGSSYEQYF.

The rearrangement joins TRBV2 to TRBJ2-7, with D possibly being TRBD2 (7 bases). With 2 bases removed from V and 6 bases from J, the gap between germline ends came to 14 bases. The CDR3 length is 14 residues. Looked up from germline, CDR1 is SNHLY and CDR2 is FYNNEI. CDR3 DNA sequence: TGTGCCAGCAGTGAATTTGCGGGGGCGGCCGAGCAGTACTTC. Encoded protein: CASSEFAGAAEQYF.

The chain links TRBV7-6 to TRBJ1-2; D is unclear. The V and J ends lost 1 base and 2 bases respectively, with 5 bases between them. Germline CDR1 is SGHVS and CDR2 is FNYEAQ. CDR3 length: 13 residues. CDR3 protein: CASSLEENYGYTF. The CDR3 region has the DNA TGTGCCAGCAGCTTAGAGGAGAACTATGGCTACACCTTC.

The chain has TRBV19 and TRBJ1-6; 9 nucleotides agree with TRBD1. In germline, CDR1 is LNHDA, CDR2 SQIVND (reference sequence). Trimming at V came to 5 bases and at J to 13 bases, leaving 12 bases not matched to a gene. The CDR3 spans 15 residues. The DNA for the CDR3 is TGTGCCAGTAGTCTCTCCGGACAGGGGTTGGCCCCCCTCCACTTT. It codes for CASSLSGQGLAPLHF.

CDR3 DNA sequence: TGCGCCAGCAGCCCACTAGGGAACACCCAAGAGACCCAGTACTTC. Its protein is CASSPLGNTQETQYF. The genes are TRBV5-1 and TRBJ2-5; a possible D gene is TRBD2 (5 bases). Germline V lookup: CDR1 SGHRS, CDR2 YFSETQ. Trimming took 4 bases from V and 1 from J, leaving 14 bases between them. The CDR3 loop spans 15 amino acids. Full variable domain (remainder filled in from reference TRBV5-1 and TRBJ2-5): KAGVTQTPRYLIKTRGQQVTLSCSPISGHRSVSWYQQTPGQGLQFLFEYFSETQRNKGNFPGRFSGRQFSNSRSEMNVSTLELGDSALYLCASSPLGNTQETQYFGPGTRLLVL.

The chain links TRBV7-2 to TRBJ1-6; D gene ambiguous. The CDR3 extends over 13 amino acids. In germline, CDR1 is SGHTA, CDR2 FQGNSA. The V gene lost 5 bases and the J gene lost 8 bases, with 10 bases spanning the gap. DNA of the CDR3: TGTGCCAGCAGCCCCCGTCAGGATTCACCCCTCCACTTT. Encoded protein: CASSPRQDSPLHF.

The V and J genes are TRBV5-1 and TRBJ2-3; possible D gene TRBD1, 6 bases. Germline V gene data show CDR1 as SGHRS and CDR2 as YFSETQ. V lost 0 bases, J lost 2 bases, and 13 bases lay in between. The CDR3 contains 16 residues. The CDR3 DNA is TGCGCCAGCAGCTTGGAGGGGGACCCTTCCACAGATACGCAGTATTTT. It specifies CASSLEGDPSTDTQYF. The whole variable domain, filled in from reference TRBV5-1 and TRBJ2-3, reads KAGVTQTPRYLIKTRGQQVTLSCSPISGHRSVSWYQQTPGQGLQFLFEYFSETQRNKGNFPGRFSGRQFSNSRSEMNVSTLELGDSALYLCASSLEGDPSTDTQYFGPGTRLTVL.

The V gene is TRBV7-9, the J gene TRBJ2-5, with TRBD2 identical over 10 bases. The germline CDR1 and CDR2 sequences are SEHNR and FQNEAQ (reference sequence). V lost 1 base and J lost 5; bases outside the gene matches: 10. The CDR3 loop spans 17 amino acids. CDR3 nucleotide sequence: TGTGCCAGCAGCTTAGGTGCCACTAGCGGGGATCCGGAGACCCAGTACTTC. This encodes CASSLGATSGDPETQYF.

The chain links TRBV18 to TRBJ1-2, with D maybe TRBD1 (5 bases). The CDR3 runs 15 residues. The V gene lost 4 bases and the J gene lost 5 bases, with 17 bases spanning the gap. Germline CDR1 KGHSH, CDR2 LQKENI. CDR3 bases: TGTGCCAGCTCACAAACAGGATCCGGAGATTATGGCTACACCTTC. Protein: CASSQTGSGDYGYTF.

A remark on this clone: Germline and junction disagree at one end, which may indicate a read error. The V and J genes are TRBV29-1 and TRBJ2-5; TRBD2 is a possible D gene (5 bases). Germline loops: CDR1 SQVTM, CDR2 ANQGSEA. The CDR3 has 13 residues. DNA of the CDR3: TGCAGCGTTGAGAGTTTGTCAGCGGAGACCCGGTACTTC. Residues: CSVESLSAETRYF.

This clone was detected only a few times. J is TRBJ1-1 and V is TRBV25-1; 8 bases line up with TRBD1. The CDR3 covers 14 residues. J gave up 1 base and V 6 bases, and 4 bases lay outside the gene matches. Germline assignment: CDR1 MGHDK and CDR2 SYGVNS. The CDR3 spells CASSATGGNTEAFF. The CDR3 DNA reads TGTGCCAGCAGCGCAACAGGGGGGAACACTGAAGCTTTCTTT.